A selection of T cell receptor beta chains follows, all from one sample in a study of T-cell memory formation after mild COVID-19. A single record per CDR3 protein comes from TCRdb applying MiXCR to the 5' RACE reads. The data show 170,000 or so distinct CDR3 sequences, 20% to 25% seen once. The sequenced material came from PBMCs or a T cell subset sorted from them (not recorded which). The receptors here all came from an adult woman who had mild COVID-19 (a few samples of this study predate the infection). Cell type and time point are not known. Both conserved end residues are trimmed from each CDR3. A D gene is named only where the DNA matches it firmly. Clone sizes are given selectively: once, few, many, or a class where the clone is expanded.

d_gene | j_gene | v_gene | abundance | CDR3aa
. | TRBJ1-3 | TRBV7-6 | . | ASSLKTRADTIY
. | TRBJ2-2 | TRBV5-6 | . | ASSWGPSGTGELF
TRBD1 | TRBJ1-5 | TRBV7-8 | . | ASSSRDRGYQPQH
. | TRBJ2-7 | TRBV4-3 | . | ASSQELRQSYEQY
. | TRBJ1-1 | TRBV7-8 | . | ASSSRVNTEAF
. | TRBJ2-3 | TRBV5-4 | . | ASSLPGGPTDTQY
. | TRBJ2-2 | TRBV2 | . | ASPGVGTGELF
. | TRBJ2-2 | TRBV9 | few | ASSRDGTGELF
TRBD2 | TRBJ2-7 | TRBV2 | . | ARGSGVKYEQY
. | TRBJ2-6 | TRBV30 | few | AWSVGQPGANVLT
. | TRBJ1-5 | TRBV12-3/TRBV12-4 | few | ASSLRQLDLPQH